The present T cell receptor (beta chain) was sequenced within a study of tumor-infiltrating lymphocytes in primary liver carcinoma. The overall study: Primary liver carcinoma, confirmed by histopathology, was surgically resected.

In regard to this clonotype: Its antigen is as yet unknown. Relative to the germline gene, one junction end is altered; a read error may explain this.

The authors made TCR beta cDNA from 450 to 600 ng total RNA with a constant-region primer. The TCR beta library was amplified through three nested multiplex PCR rounds in a modified ARM-PCR procedure. Each of the first two PCR rounds ran approximately 10 cycles with TRBV1-TRBV30 forward and C-beta reverse primers. In TCRdb, the multiplex PCR reads were re-called with MiXCR into one record per CDR3 protein. The sample yields hundreds of thousands of distinct CDR3 sequences, 65% seen once. Germline V gene sequence: CDR1 MNHEY, CDR2 SVGEGT. The CDR3 is 15 amino acids. Findings and caveats of the study: Tumor region pairs outstripped tumor-adjacent and tumor-blood pairs in overlap. The difference in top-250-clone fraction between tumors and blood was significant, favoring tumors (p = 0.039).

The researchers obtained blood RNA from unsorted whole blood and also extracted germline DNA. The genes are TRBV6-2 or TRBV6-3 and TRBJ1-5; perhaps TRBD1 as D (6 bases). The sequence was obtained from a man aged 35-49 years with primary liver carcinoma and hepatitis B virus infection. The sample was peripheral blood. Here the CDR3 reads CASSLRDIPNKPQHF. The CDR3 coding sequence is TGTGCCAGCAGTCTCCGGGACATTCCCAATAAGCCCCAGCATTTT.